This T cell receptor (beta chain) was recorded in a study of early T cells in non-severe SARS-CoV-2 infection. For the study at large: It was bulk RNA from unsorted whole blood that was sequenced, and the chains were unpaired.

A remark on this clonotype: What it recognizes is unknown.

Molecules of cDNA were individually given unique molecular identifiers that were attached to them. TCRdb recomputed calls from the 5' RACE reads with MiXCR, one row per CDR3 protein. The sample lists over 50,000 distinct CDR3 sequences, around 13% occurring once. General study findings and limits: Reliance on VDJdb matching favored anti-spike CD8 responses; private and CD4 specificities were missed.

Deletions cut 7 bases from V and 5 bases from J, with 17 bases between. The germline V gene has CDR1 GTSNPN and CDR2 SVGIG (reference sequence). The CDR3 contains 13 residues. Sequencing was performed on whole blood. The source is an adult who was a healthcare worker with PCR-confirmed SARS-CoV-2 infection or an uninfected control (not recorded which). The genes are TRBV30 and TRBJ1-1; D is perhaps TRBD1 (5 bases). This CDR3 is CASQWRGGTEAFF. The CDR3 region has the DNA TGTGCCTCTCAGTGGCGGGGCGGAACTGAAGCTTTCTTT.